This T cell receptor (beta chain) was sequenced during a study of cytomegalovirus exposure and HLA in healthy donors. Broader study findings: Reportedly, HLA-A and HLA-B alleles of most subjects were accurately predicted from TCR beta.

In regard to this clone: What it recognizes is unknown.

V was pared by 4 bases and J by 7 bases, with 15 bases of the junction left unmatched. The germline V gene encodes CDR1 SGHRS and CDR2 YFSETQ. The CDR3 spans 17 residues. In the PCR, 60 Vbeta and 13 Jbeta primers were used. Profiled with immunoSEQ multiplex PCR; TCRdb holds only in-frame clones, not every one. The sample yields approximately 170,000 clones, roughly four fifths seen once. The genes are TRBV5-1 and TRBJ2-2, with 8 nucleotides matching TRBD2. The sequencing sample was made of PBMCs. This TCR was sampled from a woman aged 40 to 50 in good health and CMV-seronegative. The CDR3 reads CASSLGGDSRADGELFF. Here the CDR3 DNA reads TGCGCCAGCAGCCTCGGGGGGGACTCGAGGGCTGACGGGGAGCTGTTTTTT.